Detailed here is one TCR beta chain. Its antigen is not known. It was with a sample-barcoded 5' primer and a J-beta primer mix that a second PCR of roughly 7 to 12 cycles was run. MiXCR, run by TCRdb on the 5' RACE reads, gives a single entry per CDR3 protein. The sample lists about 970,000 distinct CDR3 sequences, about 53% occurring once. The data originate from a study of blood T cells in healthy people across ages. General study results and limits: TCR beta diversity was tightly associated with the proportion of naive T cells. Fewer expanded clones and more diversity marked long-lived versus aged donors.

Germline values: CDR1 WNHNN, CDR2 SYGVQD (reference sequence). V dropped 3 bases and J dropped 4 bases, with 18 bases sitting between them. This CDR3 has 16 residues. This sequence joins TRBV10-1 and TRBJ2-5; D is perhaps TRBD1 (5 bases). This receptor was identified in a woman in her sixties or seventies in good health. Specimen: blood. The DNA for the CDR3 is TGCGCCAGCAGTGAAGGGGTAGGGTTTGGAAGAGAGACCCAGTACTTC. This translates into CASSEGVGFGRETQYF.